This TCR beta chain was identified in a study of blood T cells in healthy people across ages. Study-wide findings and caveats: Estimates of diversity drawn from one million T cells were considered underestimates.

Trimming pared 0 bases from V and 10 bases from J, leaving 13 bases between. CDR1 and CDR2 from the germline V gene are SGHTA and FQGTGA. This CDR3 comprises 15 residues. PCR was performed a second time for about 7 to 12 cycles using a sample-barcoded 5' primer and a J-beta primer mix. In TCRdb, the 5' RACE reads were re-called with MiXCR into one record per CDR3 protein. This sample has approximately 800,000 distinct CDR3 sequences; roughly 25% occur once, and the top ten carry more than 3%. In regard to this clonotype: Its antigen is undetermined.

These records were also assigned to another study, of T cells of mothers and their children. According to that study: Donors were three healthy Caucasian mothers and their six children. Evidence of persistent microchimeric T cell clones was absent.

Sequencing used blood. This clonotype was obtained from a boy younger than 18 in good health. The chain couples TRBV7-3 to TRBJ1-6; possible D gene TRBD1, 6 bases. CDR3 protein: CASSLTRGGRSPLHF. The CDR3 region has the DNA TGTGCCAGCAGCTTAACGAGGGGGGGGCGATCACCCCTCCACTTT.